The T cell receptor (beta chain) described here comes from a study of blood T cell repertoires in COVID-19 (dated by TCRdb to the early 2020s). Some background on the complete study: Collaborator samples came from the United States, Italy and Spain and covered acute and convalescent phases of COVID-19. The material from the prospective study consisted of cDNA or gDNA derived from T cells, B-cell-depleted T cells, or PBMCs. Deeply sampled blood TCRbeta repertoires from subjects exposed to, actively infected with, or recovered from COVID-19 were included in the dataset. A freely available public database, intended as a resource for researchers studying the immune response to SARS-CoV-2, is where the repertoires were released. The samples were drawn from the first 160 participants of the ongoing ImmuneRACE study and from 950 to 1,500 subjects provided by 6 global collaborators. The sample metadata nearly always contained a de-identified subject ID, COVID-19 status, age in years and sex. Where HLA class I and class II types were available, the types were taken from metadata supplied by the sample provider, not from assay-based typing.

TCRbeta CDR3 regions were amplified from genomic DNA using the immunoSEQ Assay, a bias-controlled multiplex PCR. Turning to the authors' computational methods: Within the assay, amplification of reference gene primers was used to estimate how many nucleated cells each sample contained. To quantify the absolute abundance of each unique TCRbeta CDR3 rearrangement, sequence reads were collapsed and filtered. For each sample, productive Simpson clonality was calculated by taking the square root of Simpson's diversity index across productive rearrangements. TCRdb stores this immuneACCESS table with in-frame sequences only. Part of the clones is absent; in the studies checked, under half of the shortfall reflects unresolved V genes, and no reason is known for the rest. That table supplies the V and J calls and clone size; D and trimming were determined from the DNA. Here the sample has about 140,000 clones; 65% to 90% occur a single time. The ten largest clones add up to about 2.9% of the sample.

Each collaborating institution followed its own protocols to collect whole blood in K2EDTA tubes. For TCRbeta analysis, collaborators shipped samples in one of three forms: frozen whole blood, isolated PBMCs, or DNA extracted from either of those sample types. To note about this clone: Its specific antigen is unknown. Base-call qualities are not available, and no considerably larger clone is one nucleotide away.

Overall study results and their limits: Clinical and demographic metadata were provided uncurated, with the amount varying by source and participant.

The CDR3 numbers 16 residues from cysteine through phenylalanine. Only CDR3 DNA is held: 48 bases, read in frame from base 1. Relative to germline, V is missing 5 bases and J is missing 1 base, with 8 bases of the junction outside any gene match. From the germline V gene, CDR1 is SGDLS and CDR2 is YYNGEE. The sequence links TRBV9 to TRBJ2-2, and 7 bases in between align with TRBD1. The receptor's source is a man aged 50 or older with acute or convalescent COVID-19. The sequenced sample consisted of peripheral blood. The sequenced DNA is TGTGCCAGCAGGGCAGTAGGGGGCCAGAACACCGGGGAGCTGTTTTTT. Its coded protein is CASRAVGGQNTGELFF.